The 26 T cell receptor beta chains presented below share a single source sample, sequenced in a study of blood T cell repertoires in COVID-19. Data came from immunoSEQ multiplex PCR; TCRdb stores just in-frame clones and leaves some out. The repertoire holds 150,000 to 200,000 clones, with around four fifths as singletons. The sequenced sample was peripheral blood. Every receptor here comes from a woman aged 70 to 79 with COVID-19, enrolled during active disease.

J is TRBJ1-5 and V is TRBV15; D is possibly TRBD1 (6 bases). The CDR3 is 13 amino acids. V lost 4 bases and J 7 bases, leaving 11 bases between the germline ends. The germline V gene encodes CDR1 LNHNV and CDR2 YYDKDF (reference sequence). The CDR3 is CATSKQGWQPQHF. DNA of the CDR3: TGTGCCACCAGCAAACAGGGTTGGCAGCCCCAGCATTTT.

The CDR3 sequence: CASRLQGARNQPQHF. In DNA, the CDR3 is TGTGCCAGCAGACTCCAGGGCGCTCGCAATCAGCCCCAGCATTTT. The chain recombines TRBV28 with TRBJ1-5; D may be TRBD1 (5 bases). Germline CDR1 is MDHEN and CDR2 is SYDVKM. V gave up 6 bases and J gave up 2 bases, with 14 bases separating them. There are 15 residues in the CDR3.

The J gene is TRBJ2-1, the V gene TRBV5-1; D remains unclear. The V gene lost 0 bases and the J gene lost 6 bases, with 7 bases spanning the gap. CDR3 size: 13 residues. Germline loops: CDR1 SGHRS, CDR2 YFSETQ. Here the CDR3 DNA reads TGCGCCAGCAGCTTGGCGAGGAGCAATGAGCAGTTCTTC. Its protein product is CASSLARSNEQFF.

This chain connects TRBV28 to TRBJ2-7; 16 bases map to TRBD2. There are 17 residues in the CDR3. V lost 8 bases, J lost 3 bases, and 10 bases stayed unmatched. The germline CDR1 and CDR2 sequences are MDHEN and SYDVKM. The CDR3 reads CASGEPGLAGGGYEQYF. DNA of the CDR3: TGTGCCAGCGGGGAACCGGGACTAGCGGGAGGGGGCTACGAGCAGTACTTC.

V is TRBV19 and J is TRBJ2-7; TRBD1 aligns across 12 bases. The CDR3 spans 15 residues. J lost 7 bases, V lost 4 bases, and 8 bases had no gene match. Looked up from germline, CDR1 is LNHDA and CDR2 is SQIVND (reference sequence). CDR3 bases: TGTGCCAGTAGTACCCCGGGACAGGGGGCGCGGGAGCAGTACTTC. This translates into CASSTPGQGAREQYF. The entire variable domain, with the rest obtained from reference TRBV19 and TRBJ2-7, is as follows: DGGITQSPKYLFRKEGQNVTLSCEQNLNHDAMYWYRQDPGQGLRLIYYSQIVNDFQKGDIAEGYSVSREKKESFPLTVTSAQKNPTAFYLCASSTPGQGAREQYFGPGTRLTVT.

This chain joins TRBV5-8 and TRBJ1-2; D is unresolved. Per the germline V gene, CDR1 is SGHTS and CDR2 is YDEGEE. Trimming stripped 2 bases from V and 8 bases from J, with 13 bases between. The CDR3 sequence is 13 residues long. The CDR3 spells CASSFKELLGYTF. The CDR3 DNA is TGTGCCAGCAGCTTTAAGGAGTTATTGGGCTACACCTTC. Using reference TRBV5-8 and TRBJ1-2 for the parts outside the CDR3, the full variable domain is EAGVTQSPTHLIKTRGQQATLRCSPISGHTSVYWYQQALGLGLQFLLWYDEGEERNRGNFPPRFSGRQFPNYSSELNVNALELEDSALYLCASSFKELLGYTFGSGTRLTVV.

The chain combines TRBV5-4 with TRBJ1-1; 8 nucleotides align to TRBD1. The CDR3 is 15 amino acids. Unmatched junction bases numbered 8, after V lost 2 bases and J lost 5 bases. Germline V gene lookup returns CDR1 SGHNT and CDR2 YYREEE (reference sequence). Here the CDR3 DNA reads TGTGCCAGCAGCTTTGCTCAGGGGGCAAGGACTGAAGCTTTCTTT. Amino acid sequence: CASSFAQGARTEAFF.

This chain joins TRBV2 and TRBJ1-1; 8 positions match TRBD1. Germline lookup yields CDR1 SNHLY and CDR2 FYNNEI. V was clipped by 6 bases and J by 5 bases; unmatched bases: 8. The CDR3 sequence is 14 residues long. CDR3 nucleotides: TGTGCCAGCAGGAGTACAGGGGGAGGTACTGAAGCTTTCTTT. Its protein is CASRSTGGGTEAFF.

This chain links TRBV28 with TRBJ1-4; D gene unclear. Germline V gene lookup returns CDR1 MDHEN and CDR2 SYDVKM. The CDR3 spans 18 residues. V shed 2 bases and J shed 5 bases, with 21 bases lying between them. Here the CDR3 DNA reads TGTGCCAGCAGTTTAACCGGGTTCGGGGAATGGACCAATGAAAAACTGTTTTTT. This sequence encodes CASSLTGFGEWTNEKLFF.

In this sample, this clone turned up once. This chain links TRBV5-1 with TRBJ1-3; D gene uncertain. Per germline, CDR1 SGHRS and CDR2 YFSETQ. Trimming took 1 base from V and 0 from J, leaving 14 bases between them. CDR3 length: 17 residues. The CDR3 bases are TGCGCCAGCAGCTTGTTAGGAGCCTCACCCTCTGGAAACACCATATATTTT. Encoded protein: CASSLLGASPSGNTIYF.

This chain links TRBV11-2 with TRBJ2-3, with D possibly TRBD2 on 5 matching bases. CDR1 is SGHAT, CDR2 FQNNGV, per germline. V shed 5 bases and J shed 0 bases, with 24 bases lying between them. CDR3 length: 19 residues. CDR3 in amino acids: CASSRLAYLSEGSTDTQYF. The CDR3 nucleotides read TGTGCCAGCAGCCGCCTGGCATACTTGAGCGAGGGTAGCACAGATACGCAGTATTTT.

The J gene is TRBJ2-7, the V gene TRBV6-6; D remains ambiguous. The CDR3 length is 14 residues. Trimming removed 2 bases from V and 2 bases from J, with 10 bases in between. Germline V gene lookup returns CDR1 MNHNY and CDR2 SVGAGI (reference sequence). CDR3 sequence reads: CASSYIRKTYEQYV. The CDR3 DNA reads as TGTGCCAGCAGTTACATCAGGAAAACCTACGAGCAGTACGTC.

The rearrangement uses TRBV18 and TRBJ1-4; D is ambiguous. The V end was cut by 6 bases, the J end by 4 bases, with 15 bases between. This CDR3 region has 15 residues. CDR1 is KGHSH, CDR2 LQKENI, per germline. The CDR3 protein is CASSRGGSSNEKLFF. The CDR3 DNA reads TGTGCCAGCTCGCGCGGTGGCAGCAGTAATGAAAAACTGTTTTTT.

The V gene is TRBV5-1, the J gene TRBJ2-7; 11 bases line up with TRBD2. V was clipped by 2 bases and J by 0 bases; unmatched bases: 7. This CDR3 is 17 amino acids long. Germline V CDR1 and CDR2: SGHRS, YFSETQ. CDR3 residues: CASSLTGTSGSSYEQYF. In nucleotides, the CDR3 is TGCGCCAGCAGCTTAACCGGGACTAGCGGTTCCTCCTACGAGCAGTACTTC.

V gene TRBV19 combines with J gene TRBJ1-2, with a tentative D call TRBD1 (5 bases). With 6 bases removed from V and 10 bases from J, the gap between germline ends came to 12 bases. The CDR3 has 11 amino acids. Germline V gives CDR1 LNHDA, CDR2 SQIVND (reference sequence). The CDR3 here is CASRAGEAYTF. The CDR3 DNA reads TGTGCCAGTAGGGCGGGGGAGGCCTACACCTTC.

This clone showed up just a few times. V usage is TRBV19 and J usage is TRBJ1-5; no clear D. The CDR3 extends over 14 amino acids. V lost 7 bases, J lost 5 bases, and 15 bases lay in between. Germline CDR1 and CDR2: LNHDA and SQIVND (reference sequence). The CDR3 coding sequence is TGTGCCAGTACAGGCGACGGTTCTTATCAGCCCCAGCATTTT. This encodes CASTGDGSYQPQHF.

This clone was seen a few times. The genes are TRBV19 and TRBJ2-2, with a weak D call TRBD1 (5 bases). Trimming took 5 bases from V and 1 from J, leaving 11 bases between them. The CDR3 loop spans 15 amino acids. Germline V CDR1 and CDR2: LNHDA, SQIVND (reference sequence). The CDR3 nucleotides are TGTGCCAGTAGTCCCGGTACAGGGAACACCGGGGAGCTGTTTTTT. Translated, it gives CASSPGTGNTGELFF. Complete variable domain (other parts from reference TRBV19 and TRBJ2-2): DGGITQSPKYLFRKEGQNVTLSCEQNLNHDAMYWYRQDPGQGLRLIYYSQIVNDFQKGDIAEGYSVSREKKESFPLTVTSAQKNPTAFYLCASSPGTGNTGELFFGEGSRLTVL.

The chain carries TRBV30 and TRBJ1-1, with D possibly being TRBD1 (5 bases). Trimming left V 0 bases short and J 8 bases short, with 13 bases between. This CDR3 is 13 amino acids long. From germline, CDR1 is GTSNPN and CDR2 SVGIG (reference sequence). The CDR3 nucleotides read TGTGCCTGGAGTGTACTAATGTGGGGCGAAGCTTTCTTT. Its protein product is CAWSVLMWGEAFF.

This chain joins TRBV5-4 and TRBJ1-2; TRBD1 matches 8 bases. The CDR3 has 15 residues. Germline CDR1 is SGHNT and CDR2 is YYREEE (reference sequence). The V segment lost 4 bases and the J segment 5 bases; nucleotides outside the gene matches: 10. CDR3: CASSEVDRDQYGYTF. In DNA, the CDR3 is TGTGCCAGCAGCGAAGTGGACAGGGACCAATATGGCTACACCTTC.

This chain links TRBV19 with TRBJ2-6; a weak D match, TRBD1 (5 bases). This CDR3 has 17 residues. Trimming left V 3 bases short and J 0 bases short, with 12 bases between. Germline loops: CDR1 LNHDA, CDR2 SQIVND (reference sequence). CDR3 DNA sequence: TGTGCCAGTAGTATCCAGGGTCGGAGCTCTGGGGCCAACGTCCTGACTTTC. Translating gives CASSIQGRSSGANVLTF.

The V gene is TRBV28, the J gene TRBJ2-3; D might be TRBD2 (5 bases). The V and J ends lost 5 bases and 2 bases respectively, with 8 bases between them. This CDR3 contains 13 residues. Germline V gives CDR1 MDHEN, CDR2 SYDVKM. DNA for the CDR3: TGTGCCAGCAGTGGCGGGTACACAGATACGCAGTATTTT. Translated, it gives CASSGGYTDTQYF. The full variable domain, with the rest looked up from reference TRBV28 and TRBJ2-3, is DVKVTQSSRYLVKRTGEKVFLECVQDMDHENMFWYRQDPGLGLRLIYFSYDVKMKEKGDIPEGYSVSREKKERFSLILESASTNQTSMYLCASSGGYTDTQYFGPGTRLTVL.

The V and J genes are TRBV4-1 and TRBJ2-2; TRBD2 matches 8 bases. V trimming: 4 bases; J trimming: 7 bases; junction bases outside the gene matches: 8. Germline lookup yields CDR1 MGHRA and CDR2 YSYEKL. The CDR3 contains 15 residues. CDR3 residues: CASSLREGRGGELFF. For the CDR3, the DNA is TGCGCCAGCAGCCTCCGGGAGGGCCGGGGCGGGGAGCTGTTTTTT.

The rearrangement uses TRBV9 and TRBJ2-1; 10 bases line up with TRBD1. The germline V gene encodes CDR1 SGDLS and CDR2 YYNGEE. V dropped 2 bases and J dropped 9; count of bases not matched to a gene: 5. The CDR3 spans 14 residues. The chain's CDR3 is CASSVGQGTIEQFF. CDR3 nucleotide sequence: TGTGCCAGCAGCGTGGGACAGGGGACGATTGAGCAGTTCTTC.

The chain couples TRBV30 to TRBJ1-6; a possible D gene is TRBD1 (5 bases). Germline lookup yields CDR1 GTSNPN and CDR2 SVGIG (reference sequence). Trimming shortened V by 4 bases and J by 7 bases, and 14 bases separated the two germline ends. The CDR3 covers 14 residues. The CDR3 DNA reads TGTGCCTGGATGTTGCAGGGCCGAAATTCACCCCTCCACTTT. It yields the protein CAWMLQGRNSPLHF. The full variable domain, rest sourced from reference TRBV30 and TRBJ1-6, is SQTIHQWPATLVQPVGSPLSLECTVEGTSNPNLYWYRQAAGRGLQLLFYSVGIGQISSEVPQNLSASRPQDRQFILSSKKLLLSDSGFYLCAWMLQGRNSPLHFGNGTRLTVT.

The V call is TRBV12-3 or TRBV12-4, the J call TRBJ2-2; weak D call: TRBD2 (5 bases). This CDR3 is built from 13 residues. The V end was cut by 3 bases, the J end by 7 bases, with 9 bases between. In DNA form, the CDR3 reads TGTGCCAGCAGTTTTATCCGGGGCGGGGAGCTGTTTTTT. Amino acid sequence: CASSFIRGGELFF.

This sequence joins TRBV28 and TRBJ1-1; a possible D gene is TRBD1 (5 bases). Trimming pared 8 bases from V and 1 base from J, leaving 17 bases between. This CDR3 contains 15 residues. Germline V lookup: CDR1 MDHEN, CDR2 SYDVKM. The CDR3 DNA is TGTGCCAGCTCTTCCGGTGGGGCGCAGAACACTGAAGCTTTCTTT. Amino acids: CASSSGGAQNTEAFF. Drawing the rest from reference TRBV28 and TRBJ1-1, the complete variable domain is DVKVTQSSRYLVKRTGEKVFLECVQDMDHENMFWYRQDPGLGLRLIYFSYDVKMKEKGDIPEGYSVSREKKERFSLILESASTNQTSMYLCASSSGGAQNTEAFFGQGTRLTVV.